The 4 T cell receptor beta chains given below trace back to one sample, sequenced in a study of identical twins. TCRdb processed the 5' RACE reads anew with MiXCR; each CDR3 protein has one entry. Of a few hundred thousand distinct CDR3 sequences in the sample, 9% were seen once. The sample consisted of naive T cells sorted from blood. These receptor sequences come from a woman aged 45-65 years in good health.

The rearrangement joins TRBV5-1 to TRBJ1-5; TRBD1 matches at 8 bases. Trimming cost V 3 bases and J 7 bases; bases outside gene matches: 9. CDR3 length: 15 residues. Germline CDR1 SGHRS, CDR2 YFSETQ. CDR3 protein: CASSSPTGGNQPQHF. The DNA for the CDR3 is TGCGCCAGCAGCTCACCTACAGGGGGGAACCAGCCCCAGCATTTT.

There are many counts of this clonotype. V usage is TRBV12-3 or TRBV12-4 and J usage is TRBJ2-7; a possible D gene is TRBD1 (6 bases). V was cut by 5 bases and J by 5 bases, with 13 bases left in between. CDR3 length: 13 residues. The CDR3 sequence is CASSRRDTDEQYV. The CDR3 DNA sequence: TGTGCCAGCAGTCGACGGGACACCGACGAGCAGTACGTC.

This clonotype appeared many times. The chain carries TRBV7-3 and TRBJ2-1; D possibly matches TRBD1 or TRBD2 (5 bases each). CDR1 is SGHTA and CDR2 is FQGTGA in the germline V gene. The germline V and J ends were trimmed by 2 bases and 1 base, with 9 bases remaining between them. CDR3 size: 15 residues. The CDR3 protein is CASSLGTLSYNEQFF. CDR3 DNA: TGTGCCAGCAGCTTAGGGACCCTATCCTACAATGAGCAGTTCTTC.

This clonotype was seen many times. V gene TRBV27 combines with J gene TRBJ2-3; TRBD2 agrees at 8 bases. Looked up from germline, CDR1 is MNHEY and CDR2 is SMNVEV (reference sequence). The CDR3 has 15 amino acids. With V trimmed by 6 bases and J by 1 base, 6 bases remained unmatched. Written as DNA, the CDR3 is TGTGCCAGCAGCCGGGAGGGCCGGGGCACAGATACGCAGTATTTT. Translating gives CASSREGRGTDTQYF.